One and the same sample provided the 18 T cell receptor beta chains below, sequenced in a study of T cells expressing NK-cell markers. Using the 5' RACE reads, TCRdb records one entry per CDR3 protein without DNA. This sample's clone table lists 250,000 to 300,000 distinct CDR3 sequences. The specimen sequenced was blood T cells: a sorted CD56 or NKG2C T cell subset, CD4+ or CD8+ T cells, or bulk PBMC T cells (not recorded which). The receptor source for this set is a woman aged 18 to 75 in good health.

The V call is TRBV14, the J call TRBJ2-5; TCRdb picks TRBD1, but there is no DNA to check that call. The CDR3 totals 15 residues. Germline V gives CDR1 SGHDN, CDR2 FVKESK. CDR3 sequence: CASSLHDSYQETQYF.

This chain's CDR3 is CASSSSGGGTHTQYF. The rearrangement links TRBV12-3 or TRBV12-4 to TRBJ2-3; TCRdb proposes TRBD2, but this gene call is untestable without DNA. The CDR3 is 15 amino acids.

The V and J genes are TRBV6-2 or TRBV6-3 and TRBJ1-2. The CDR3 spans 15 residues. The germline CDR1 and CDR2 sequences are MNHEY and SVGEGT. CDR3 loop: CASRMGKIPFYGYTF.

The chain is built from TRBV9 and TRBJ2-3; TCRdb returns TRBD1, unconfirmable since there is no DNA. Germline CDR1 and CDR2: SGDLS and YYNGEE. The CDR3 runs to 16 residues. The CDR3 region is CASSVAGTGGTDTQYF.

This sequence joins TRBV6-1 and TRBJ1-1; as DNA is missing, the TRBD1 call by TCRdb cannot be tested. Germline assignment: CDR1 MNHNS and CDR2 SASEGT. The CDR3 length is 15 residues. The CDR3 reads CASSDMGHWNTEAFF.

This chain joins TRBV9 and TRBJ1-2; the TRBD1 assignment by TCRdb is unverifiable without DNA. In germline, CDR1 is SGDLS, CDR2 YYNGEE. This CDR3 spans 14 amino acids. Here the CDR3 reads CASSVVGGDYGYTF.

The gene calls are TRBV12-3 or TRBV12-4 and TRBJ1-1; with no DNA, the TCRdb D assignment of TRBD1 cannot be verified. The CDR3 loop spans 18 amino acids. This CDR3 is CASSLTSGSGQRNTEAFF.

CDR3 protein: CASSLPGQGSTGELFF. The rearrangement uses TRBV12-3 or TRBV12-4 and TRBJ2-2; TCRdb proposes TRBD1, but this gene call is untestable without DNA. The CDR3 contains 16 residues.

The chain uses TRBV7-2 and TRBJ2-7; TCRdb reports TRBD2, a call that lacks DNA to check it against. CDR3 length equals 14 residues. Germline V gene lookup returns CDR1 SGHTA and CDR2 FQGNSA. The CDR3 loop reads CASSNQREYHEQYF.

The V call is TRBV5-1, the J call TRBJ2-1; absent DNA, TCRdb's TRBD2 call cannot be checked. The germline CDR1 and CDR2 sequences are SGHRS and YFSETQ. This CDR3 has 15 amino acids. CDR3 in amino acids: CASSLVLAGDSEQFF.

V gene TRBV12-3 or TRBV12-4 combines with J gene TRBJ2-2. This CDR3 comprises 13 residues. CDR3 sequence reads: CASSVRPTGELFF.

This chain connects TRBV18 to TRBJ2-7; no DNA is available, so the TRBD1 call from TCRdb remains unchecked. The germline CDR1 and CDR2 sequences are KGHSH and LQKENI. The CDR3 runs to 13 residues. The CDR3 region is CASSRDRDYEQYF.

The chain couples TRBV7-2 to TRBJ1-6. The CDR3 runs to 14 residues. Germline CDR1 SGHTA, CDR2 FQGNSA. The CDR3 loop is CASSLATDNSPLHF.

The CDR3 loop is CASSVPNEKLFF. The chain couples TRBV5-1 to TRBJ1-4. The CDR3 length is 12 residues. Germline V lookup: CDR1 SGHRS, CDR2 YFSETQ.

The chain couples TRBV6-2 or TRBV6-3 to TRBJ1-5; TCRdb reports TRBD1, a call that lacks DNA to check it against. The CDR3 extends over 14 amino acids. Germline V gene sequence: CDR1 MNHEY, CDR2 SVGEGT. CDR3: CASSYGRGNQPQHF.

This chain links TRBV24-1 with TRBJ2-5. Germline V CDR1 and CDR2: KGHDR, SFDVKD. This CDR3 region has 15 residues. The CDR3: CATSDTADGQETQYF.

The chain has TRBV5-6 and TRBJ1-5; TCRdb proposes TRBD1, but this gene call is untestable without DNA. The CDR3 sequence is 15 residues long. Germline V gene lookup returns CDR1 SGHDT and CDR2 YYEEEE. This chain's CDR3 is CASSLKTGRNQPQHF. The full variable domain, completed using reference TRBV5-6 and TRBJ1-5, is DAGVTQSPTHLIKTRGQQVTLRCSPKSGHDTVSWYQQALGQGPQFIFQYYEEEERQRGNFPDRFSGHQFPNYSSELNVNALLLGDSALYLCASSLKTGRNQPQHFGDGTRLSIL.

The chain has TRBV7-3 and TRBJ2-3. This CDR3 has 13 amino acids. Germline CDR1 is SGHTA and CDR2 is FQGTGA. CDR3 sequence: CASSSHGTDTQYF.